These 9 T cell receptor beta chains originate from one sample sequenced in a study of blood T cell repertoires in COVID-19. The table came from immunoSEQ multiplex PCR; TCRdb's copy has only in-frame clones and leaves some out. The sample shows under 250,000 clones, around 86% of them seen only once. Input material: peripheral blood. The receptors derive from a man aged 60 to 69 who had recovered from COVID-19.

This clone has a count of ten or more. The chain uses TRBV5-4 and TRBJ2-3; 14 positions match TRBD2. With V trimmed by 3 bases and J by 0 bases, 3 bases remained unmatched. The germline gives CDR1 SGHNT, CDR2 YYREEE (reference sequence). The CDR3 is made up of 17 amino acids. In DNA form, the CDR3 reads TGTGCCAGCAGCTCGGGACTAGCGGGAGCTAGCACAGATACGCAGTATTTT. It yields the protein CASSSGLAGASTDTQYF. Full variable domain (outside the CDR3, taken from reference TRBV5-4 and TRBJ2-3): ETGVTQSPTHLIKTRGQQVTLRCSSQSGHNTVSWYQQALGQGPQFIFQYYREEENGRGNFPPRFSGLQFPNYSSELNVNALELDDSALYLCASSSGLAGASTDTQYFGPGTRLTVL.

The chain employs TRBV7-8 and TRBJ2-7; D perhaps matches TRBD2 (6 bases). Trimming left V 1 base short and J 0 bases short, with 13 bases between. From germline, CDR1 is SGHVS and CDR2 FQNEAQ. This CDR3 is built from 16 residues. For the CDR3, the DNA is TGTGCCAGCAGCTTAGGTGGGGGTAGCGGCTCCTACGAGCAGTACTTC. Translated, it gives CASSLGGGSGSYEQYF.

CDR3 region: CASSQAGDAYEQYF. In DNA, the CDR3 is TGTGCCAGCAGCCAAGCGGGGGACGCCTACGAGCAGTACTTC. The chain carries TRBV4-2 and TRBJ2-7, with D possibly matching TRBD2 (6 bases). The CDR3 runs to 14 residues. The germline V and J ends were trimmed by 1 base and 2 bases, with 9 bases remaining between them. CDR1 is LGHNA, CDR2 YNFKEQ, per germline.

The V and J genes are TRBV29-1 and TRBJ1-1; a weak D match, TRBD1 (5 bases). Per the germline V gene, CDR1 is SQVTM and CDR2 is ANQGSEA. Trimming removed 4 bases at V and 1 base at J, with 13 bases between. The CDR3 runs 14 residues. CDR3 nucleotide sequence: TGCAGCGTTGGTCTGGCAGGGCCGAACACTGAAGCTTTCTTT. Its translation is CSVGLAGPNTEAFF.

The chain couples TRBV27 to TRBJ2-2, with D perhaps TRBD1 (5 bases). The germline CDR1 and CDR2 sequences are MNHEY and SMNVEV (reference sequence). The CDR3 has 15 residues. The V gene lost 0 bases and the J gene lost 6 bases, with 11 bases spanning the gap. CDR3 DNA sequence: TGTGCCAGCAGTTTATCTCCAGGGATCCCCGGGGAGCTGTTTTTT. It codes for CASSLSPGIPGELFF.

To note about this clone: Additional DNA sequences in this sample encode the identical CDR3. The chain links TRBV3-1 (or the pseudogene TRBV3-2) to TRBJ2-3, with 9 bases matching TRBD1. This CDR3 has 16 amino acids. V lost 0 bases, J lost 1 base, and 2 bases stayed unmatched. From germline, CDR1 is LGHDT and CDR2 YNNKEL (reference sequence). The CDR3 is CASSQERTGGTDTQYF. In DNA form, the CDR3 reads TGTGCCAGCAGCCAAGAAAGGACAGGGGGCACAGATACGCAGTATTTT.

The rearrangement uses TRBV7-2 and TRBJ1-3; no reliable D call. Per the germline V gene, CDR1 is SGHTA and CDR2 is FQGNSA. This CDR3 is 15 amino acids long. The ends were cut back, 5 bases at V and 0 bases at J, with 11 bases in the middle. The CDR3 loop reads CASSVTPSSGNTIYF. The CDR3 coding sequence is TGTGCCAGCAGCGTAACGCCTAGCTCTGGAAACACCATATATTTT.

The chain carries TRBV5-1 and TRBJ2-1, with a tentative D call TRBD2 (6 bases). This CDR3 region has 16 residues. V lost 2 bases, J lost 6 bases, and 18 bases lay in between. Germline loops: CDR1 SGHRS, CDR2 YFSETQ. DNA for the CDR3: TGCGCCAGCAGCTTAACCCCTGGGGGAGCGGGCAATGAGCAGTTCTTC. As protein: CASSLTPGGAGNEQFF.

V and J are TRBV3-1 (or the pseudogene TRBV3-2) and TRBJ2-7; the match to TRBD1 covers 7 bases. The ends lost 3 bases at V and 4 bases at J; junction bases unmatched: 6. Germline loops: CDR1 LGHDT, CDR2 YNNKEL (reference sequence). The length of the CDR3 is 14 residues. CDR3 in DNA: TGTGCCAGCAGCCAGATGTGGGACAGTTACGAGCAGTACTTC. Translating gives CASSQMWDSYEQYF.